A single sample is the source of the 10 T cell receptor beta chains below, sequenced in a study of blood T cells in healthy people across ages. PCR was performed a second time for about 7 to 12 cycles using a sample-barcoded 5' primer and a J-beta primer mix. TCRdb re-analysed the 5' RACE reads in MiXCR, keeping a single row per CDR3 protein. The sample gives some 900,000 distinct CDR3 sequences, roughly 52% of which show up once; 10% to 15% is in the top ten. The sample taken for sequencing was blood. The source is a man aged 25-45 years in good health.

Note on this clonotype: This may be a read error: a much more frequent sequence differs by one nucleotide. V usage is TRBV7-8 and J usage is TRBJ1-2; no clear D. CDR1 SGHVS and CDR2 FQNEAQ come from the germline V gene. The V gene lost 5 bases and the J gene lost 4 bases, with 20 bases spanning the gap. The CDR3 spans 16 residues. Here the CDR3 DNA reads TGTGCCAGCAGCATAGAGGTTGCTCGCACGGGCTATGGCTACACCTTC. This translates into CASSIEVARTGYGYTF.

This chain joins TRBV7-9 and TRBJ2-5, with D tentatively TRBD1 (6 bases). With 2 bases removed from V and 4 bases from J, the gap between germline ends came to 20 bases. Germline loops: CDR1 SEHNR, CDR2 FQNEAQ (reference sequence). The CDR3 is 17 residues long. In nucleotides, the CDR3 is TGTGCCAGCAGCTTAAGTACAGGGACGCGAGCCAGAGAGACCCAGTACTTC. This codes for CASSLSTGTRARETQYF.

This clonotype has just a few counts. The gene calls are TRBV20-1 and TRBJ2-5, with D possibly being TRBD2 (5 bases). The J call may be faulty, since TRBJ2-7 better matches the DNA end. CDR3 length equals 14 residues. Per the germline V gene, CDR1 is DFQATT and CDR2 is SNEGSKA (reference sequence). DNA for the CDR3: TGCAGTGCTAGAGATAGCGCCTTCACCTACGAGCAGTACTTC. This codes for CSARDSAFTYEQYF.

This clonotype was seen a few times. The chain couples TRBV15 to TRBJ2-7; D gene uncertain. V shed 1 base and J shed 2 bases, with 18 bases lying between them. Germline V gene lookup returns CDR1 LNHNV and CDR2 YYDKDF (reference sequence). The CDR3 has 17 amino acids. CDR3 sequence reads: CATSRVSPTRGAYEQYF. CDR3 coding DNA: TGTGCCACCAGCAGAGTTAGCCCTACCAGAGGCGCCTACGAGCAGTACTTC. Based on the CDR3 plus reference TRBV15 and TRBJ2-7, the full variable domain is DAMVIQNPRYQVTQFGKPVTLSCSQTLNHNVMYWYQQKSSQAPKLLFHYYDKDFNNEADTPDNFQSRRPNTSFCFLDIRSPGLGDTAMYLCATSRVSPTRGAYEQYFGPGTRLTVT.

This clonotype appeared many times. The genes are TRBV7-2 and TRBJ1-6, with D perhaps TRBD1 (6 bases). The CDR3 contains 14 residues. V lost 6 bases, J lost 8 bases, and 14 bases lay in between. CDR1 is SGHTA, CDR2 FQGNSA, per germline. In DNA form, the CDR3 reads TGTGCCAGCAGACGAACAGGGCCTCATTCACCCCTCCACTTT. Translated: CASRRTGPHSPLHF.

The rearrangement links TRBV5-1 to TRBJ2-1; 7 positions match TRBD1. CDR3 length: 16 amino acids. V gave up 4 bases and J gave up 3 bases; unmatched junction bases: 10. The germline V gene has CDR1 SGHRS and CDR2 YFSETQ. The CDR3 sequence: CASSDGTAVIYNEQFF. The CDR3 region has the DNA TGCGCCAGCAGCGACGGGACAGCTGTGATCTACAATGAGCAGTTCTTC.

The chain employs TRBV7-2 and TRBJ2-1, with TRBD2 matching 9 bases. Germline trimming cut 11 bases from V and 7 bases from J; bases unmatched to any gene: 12. The V gene's germline CDR1 is SGHTA and CDR2 FQGNSA. This CDR3 spans 14 amino acids. This CDR3 reads CASNWGSGGNEQFF. DNA for the CDR3: TGTGCCTCAAACTGGGGTAGCGGGGGTAATGAGCAGTTCTTC.

The rearrangement joins TRBV6-5 to TRBJ2-3; 13 positions match TRBD2. This CDR3 comprises 16 residues. V was clipped by 2 bases and J by 3 bases; unmatched bases: 2. Germline V gene lookup returns CDR1 MNHEY and CDR2 SVGAGI. CDR3 sequence reads: CASSYAGLAGTDTQYF. CDR3 bases: TGTGCCAGCAGTTACGCGGGACTAGCGGGGACAGATACGCAGTATTTT.

The chain employs TRBV4-1 and TRBJ2-5, with a possible D match to TRBD2 (5 bases). V was pared by 4 bases and J by 7 bases, with 25 bases between. The CDR3 sequence is 17 residues long. CDR1 and CDR2 (germline): MGHRA, YSYEKL. The CDR3 coding sequence is TGCGCCAGCAGCCCTGTAGGAGTTCAACTTACACTAGGGACCCAGTACTTC. Protein product: CASSPVGVQLTLGTQYF.

Turning to this clonotype: At one end, the junction sequence differs from germline, possibly due to a read error. The V and J genes are TRBV7-2 and TRBJ1-2; tentative D call: TRBD1 (5 bases). The CDR3 extends over 15 amino acids. Germline CDR1 is SGHTA and CDR2 is FQGNSA. CDR3 residues: CVSPRGSGRDYGYTF. The CDR3 DNA reads as TGTGTCAGCCCCCGGGGCAGCGGACGGGACTATGGCTACACCTTC.